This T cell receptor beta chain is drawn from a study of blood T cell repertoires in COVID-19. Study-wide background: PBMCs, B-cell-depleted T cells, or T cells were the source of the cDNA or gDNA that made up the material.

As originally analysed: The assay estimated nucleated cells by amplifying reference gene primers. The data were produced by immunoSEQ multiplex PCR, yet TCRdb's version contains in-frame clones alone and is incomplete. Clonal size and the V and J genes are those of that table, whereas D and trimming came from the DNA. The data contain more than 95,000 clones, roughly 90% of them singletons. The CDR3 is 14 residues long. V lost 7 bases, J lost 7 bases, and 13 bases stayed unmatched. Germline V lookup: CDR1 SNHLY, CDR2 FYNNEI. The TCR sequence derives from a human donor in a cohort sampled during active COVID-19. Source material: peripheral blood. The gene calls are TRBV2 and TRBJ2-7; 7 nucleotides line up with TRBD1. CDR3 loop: CASNRDRDPSEQYF. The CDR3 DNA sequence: TGTGCCAGCAATCGTGACAGGGACCCCTCAGAGCAGTACTTC.